This is a list of T cell receptor beta chains from one sample in a study of graft-versus-host responses after intestinal transplantation. No antigen is known for these receptors. The table came from immunoSEQ multiplex PCR; TCRdb's copy has only in-frame clones and leaves some out. Counted here are about 100,000 clones, 90% to 95% occurring once; the ten biggest clones make up approximately 0.17%. The input for sequencing was unstimulated CD4+ T cells sorted from spleen or lymph node cells, taken before transplant. These receptors all stem from a human donor who was the organ donor for an intestinal transplant. The CDR3 runs from the conserved cysteine through the conserved F or W. A D gene is named only where the DNA matches it firmly. Only some rows state a clone size, as once, few, many or a class for expanded clones.

d_call	j_call	clone_size	v_call	cdr3_nt	cdr3_aa
TRBD1	TRBJ1-4	.	TRBV5-1	TGCGCCAGCAGCTTTGAGGGGGCGGCAACTAATGAAAAACTGTTTTTT	CASSFEGAATNEKLFF
TRBD2	TRBJ2-5	.	TRBV7-8	TGTGCCAGCAGCTTTACGGGAGGGACAGAGACCCAGTACTTC	CASSFTGGTETQYF
TRBD1	TRBJ1-4	.	TRBV18	TGTGCCAGCTCACCCCGAGGGACAGGGGGAATTGCAACTAATGAAAAACTGTTTTTT	CASSPRGTGGIATNEKLFF
.	TRBJ1-1	.	TRBV11-2	TGTGCCAGCAGCTTGGCGGGGAACACTGAAGCTTTCTTT	CASSLAGNTEAFF
.	TRBJ1-2	.	TRBV4-3	TGCGCCAGCAGCCAAGATTTCCGGGCTAACTATGGCTACACCTTC	CASSQDFRANYGYTF
.	TRBJ1-2	.	TRBV6-5	TGTGCCAGCAGTTACTCCCGGGGAGGTAACTATGGCTACACCTTC	CASSYSRGGNYGYTF
.	TRBJ1-3	.	TRBV4-1	TGCGCCAGCAGCCACCCCTCAGGTAGCTCTGGAAACACCATATATTTT	CASSHPSGSSGNTIYF
TRBD1	TRBJ1-3	.	TRBV4-1	TGCGCCAGCAGCAAAGGGGACAGGGTCCCGAGAGAGGCTGGAAACACCATATATTTT	CASSKGDRVPREAGNTIYF
TRBD1	TRBJ2-4	.	TRBV7-2	TGTGCCAGCAGCTCCCAGACAGGGCCGGCCAAAAACATTCAGTACTTC	CASSSQTGPAKNIQYF
TRBD2	TRBJ2-1	.	TRBV11-2	TGTGCCAGCAGCTTAGGGCTTGCGGGACTAGCGGGGAAGAACAATGAGCAGTTCTTC	CASSLGLAGLAGKNNEQFF
TRBD2	TRBJ2-7	.	TRBV4-1	TGCGCCAGCAGCTTACTAGCGGATTCCGCGGGGGCGCAGTACTTC	CASSLLADSAGAQYF
.	TRBJ2-7	.	TRBV14	TGTGCCAGCAGCTTCGGGAAGCCATCCTACGAGCAGTACTTC	CASSFGKPSYEQYF
TRBD1	TRBJ1-5	.	TRBV4-3	TGCGCCAGCAGCCAAGAAGGGACAGGGGATCAGCCCCAGCATTTT	CASSQEGTGDQPQHF
.	TRBJ1-5	.	TRBV18	TGTGCCAGCTCACCACCGGGGCGGAATCAGCCCCAGCATTTT	CASSPPGRNQPQHF
.	TRBJ2-6	few	TRBV19	TGTGCCAGTAGTATCGCGGGGTCCGGGGCCAACGTCCTGACTTTC	CASSIAGSGANVLTF
TRBD2	TRBJ2-3	.	TRBV4-1	TGCGCCAGCAGCCGAGGACTAGCGGGGGTCAGTATGGATACGCAGTATTTT	CASSRGLAGVSMDTQYF
.	TRBJ2-3	.	TRBV15	TGTGCCACCAGCAGAGATATCAGCGGGAGCACAGATACGCAGTATTTT	CATSRDISGSTDTQYF
TRBD2	TRBJ2-1	.	TRBV6-5	TGTGCCAGCAGTTACAAACTAGCGGGGGAGCAGTTCTTC	CASSYKLAGEQFF
TRBD1	TRBJ1-1	.	TRBV5-4	TGTGCCAGCAGCTCAGGACAGGGGAGGGTCACTGAAGCTTTCTTT	CASSSGQGRVTEAFF
.	TRBJ1-5	.	TRBV4-1	TGCGCCAGCAGCCAAGCGTCGGGACACAATAGCAATCAGCCCCAGCATTTT	CASSQASGHNSNQPQHF
TRBD1	TRBJ2-2	.	TRBV7-6	TGTGCCAGCAGCTTGTTGGGACAGACCCCCATCCCTGGCACCGGGGAGCTGTTTTTT	CASSLLGQTPIPGTGELFF
.	TRBJ2-6	.	TRBV5-6	TGTGCCAGCAGCCTGCTCGGTGGGGCCAACGTCCTGACTTTC	CASSLLGGANVLTF
TRBD2	TRBJ2-3	.	TRBV29-1	TGCAGCGTTCACCGGGGGGATCTCCCAGATACGCAGTATTTT	CSVHRGDLPDTQYF
TRBD1	TRBJ1-4	.	TRBV4-1	TGCGCCAGCAGCGGGAACAGGGGGCGTCTTAATGAAAAACTGTTTTTT	CASSGNRGRLNEKLFF
.	TRBJ2-5	once	TRBV27	TGTGCCAGCAGTTTCCCAGGACCAGGGGAGACCCAGTACTTC	CASSFPGPGETQYF
TRBD2	TRBJ2-1	.	TRBV6-6	TGTGCCAGCAGTTACACAACTAGCGGGGGAGAGCAGTTCTTC	CASSYTTSGGEQFF
.	TRBJ2-1	.	TRBV7-3	TGTGCCAGCAGCAAATTAGTTTCGGATGAGCAGTTCTTC	CASSKLVSDEQFF
.	TRBJ2-2	.	TRBV4-1	TGCGCCAGCAGCCAGGCCCGGGGGACCGGGGAGCTGTTTTTT	CASSQARGTGELFF
.	TRBJ1-6	.	TRBV7-2	TGTGCCAGCAGCTTAGCGATACGGAGCTCCTATAATTCACCCCTCCACTTT	CASSLAIRSSYNSPLHF
TRBD1	TRBJ1-5	.	TRBV19	TGTGCCAGTAATGACAGGGCCGTCAATCGGCCCCAGCATTTT	CASNDRAVNRPQHF
TRBD1	TRBJ1-6	.	TRBV6-5	TGTGCCAGCAGTTACGGGGGTAGAGGGACAGATTCACCCCTCCACTTT	CASSYGGRGTDSPLHF
TRBD1	TRBJ1-2	once	TRBV5-4	TGTGCCAGCACCAAGCAGGGGGCCGGTGGCTACACCTTC	CASTKQGAGGYTF
TRBD2	TRBJ2-3	.	TRBV9	TGTGCCAGCAGCGCGACGACTAGCGGCACAGATACGCAGTATTTT	CASSATTSGTDTQYF
.	TRBJ1-3	few	TRBV7-8	TGTGCCAGCGGCGGAGGCTCTGGAAACACCATATATTTT	CASGGGSGNTIYF
.	TRBJ2-6	.	TRBV27	TGTGCCAGCAGTTGGAGGGGGCTAGGGGCCAACGTCCTGACTTTC	CASSWRGLGANVLTF
.	TRBJ2-2	.	TRBV7-9	TGTGCCAGCAGCTTCAAGGCGGGTATCCCCGGGGAGCTGTTTTTT	CASSFKAGIPGELFF
.	TRBJ2-5	once	TRBV14	TGTGCCAGCAGCCAAGACTGGGGGGGCGGAGAGACCCAGTACTTC	CASSQDWGGGETQYF
.	TRBJ1-6	.	TRBV18	TGTGCCAGCTCACCATATGTTAATTCACCCCTCCACTTT	CASSPYVNSPLHF
.	TRBJ2-2	.	TRBV4-3	TGCGCCAGCAGCCAGACCGGCCTAGAAAACACCGGGGAGCTGTTTTTT	CASSQTGLENTGELFF
TRBD1	TRBJ1-6	.	TRBV5-8	TGTGCCAGCAGCTTTGACAGGGTATTAGGACCCCTCCACTTT	CASSFDRVLGPLHF
.	TRBJ2-1	.	TRBV4-3	TGCGCCAGCAGCCAACTCACAGGGAACAATGAGCAGTTCTTC	CASSQLTGNNEQFF
.	TRBJ2-6	.	TRBV29-1	TGCATACAAAGTCGGGCCAACGTCCTGACTTTC	CIQSRANVLTF
TRBD2	TRBJ2-2	.	TRBV2	TGTGCCAGCGCGGGGGTTTACACCGGGGAGCTGTTTTTT	CASAGVYTGELFF
.	TRBJ1-3	.	TRBV7-9	TGTGCCAGCAGCTTAGATCGGGGTTTTGGGTTAGGAAACACCATATATTTT	CASSLDRGFGLGNTIYF
.	TRBJ1-2	.	TRBV5-1	TGCGCCAGCAGCCAAGACCTCGACAGGACCAACTATGGCTACACCTTC	CASSQDLDRTNYGYTF
TRBD1	TRBJ2-7	.	TRBV10-3	TGTGCCATCAGTGCCGACAGGGGTAGCTACGAGCAGTACTTC	CAISADRGSYEQYF